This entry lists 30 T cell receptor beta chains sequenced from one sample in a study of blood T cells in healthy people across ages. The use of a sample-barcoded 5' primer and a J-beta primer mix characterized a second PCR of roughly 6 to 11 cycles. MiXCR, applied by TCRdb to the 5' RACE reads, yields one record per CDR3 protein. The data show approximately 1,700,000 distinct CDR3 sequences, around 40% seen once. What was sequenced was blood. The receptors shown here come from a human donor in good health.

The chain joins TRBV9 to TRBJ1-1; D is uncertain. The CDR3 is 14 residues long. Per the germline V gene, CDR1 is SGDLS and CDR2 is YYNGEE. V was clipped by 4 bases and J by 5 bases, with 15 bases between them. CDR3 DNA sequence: TGTGCCAGCAGCTTTCAGTCTCACGGTACTGAAGCTTTCTTT. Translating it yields CASSFQSHGTEAFF.

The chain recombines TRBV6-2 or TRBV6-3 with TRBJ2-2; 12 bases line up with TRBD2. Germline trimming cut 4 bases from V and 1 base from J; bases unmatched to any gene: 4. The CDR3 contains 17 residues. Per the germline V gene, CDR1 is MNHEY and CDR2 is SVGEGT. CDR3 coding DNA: TGTGCCAGCAGTTTCCTAGCGGGGGGGAAGAACACCGGGGAGCTGTTTTTT. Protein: CASSFLAGGKNTGELFF.

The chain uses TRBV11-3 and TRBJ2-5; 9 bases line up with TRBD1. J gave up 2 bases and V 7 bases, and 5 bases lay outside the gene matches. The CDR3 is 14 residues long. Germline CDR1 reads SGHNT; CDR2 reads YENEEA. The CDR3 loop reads CASILGTGQETQYF. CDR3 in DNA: TGTGCCAGCATCCTTGGGACAGGGCAAGAGACCCAGTACTTC.

The CDR3 is CASSNLAGRGETQYF. The CDR3 DNA reads TGTGCCAGCAGCAACCTAGCGGGACGAGGAGAGACCCAGTACTTC. This rearrangement joins TRBV7-2 to TRBJ2-5; 9 bases match TRBD2. CDR3 length: 15 residues. Germline CDR1 and CDR2: SGHTA and FQGNSA. V lost 5 bases to trimming and J lost 4 bases; unmatched junction nucleotides: 8.

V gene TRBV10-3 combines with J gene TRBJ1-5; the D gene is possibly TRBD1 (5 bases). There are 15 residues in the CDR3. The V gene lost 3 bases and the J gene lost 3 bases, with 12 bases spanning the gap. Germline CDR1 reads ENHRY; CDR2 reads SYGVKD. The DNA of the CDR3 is TGTGCCATCAGTGATATCGAGGGGAACAATCAGCCCCAGCATTTT. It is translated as CAISDIEGNNQPQHF.

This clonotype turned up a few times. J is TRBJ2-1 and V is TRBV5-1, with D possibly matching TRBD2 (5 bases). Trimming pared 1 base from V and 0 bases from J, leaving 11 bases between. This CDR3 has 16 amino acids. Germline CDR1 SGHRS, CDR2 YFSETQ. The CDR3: CASSLPSLSSYNEQFF. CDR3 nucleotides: TGCGCCAGCAGCTTGCCTAGCTTGAGCTCCTACAATGAGCAGTTCTTC.

For the CDR3, the DNA is TGTGCCAGCAGTCGGACAGGAGTGGCGCAGCCCCAGCATTTT. Translating it yields CASSRTGVAQPQHF. This rearrangement joins TRBV12-3 or TRBV12-4 to TRBJ1-5; TRBD1 aligns across 7 bases. The J segment lost 7 bases and the V segment lost 5 bases, leaving 8 bases of the junction unmatched. CDR3 size: 14 residues.

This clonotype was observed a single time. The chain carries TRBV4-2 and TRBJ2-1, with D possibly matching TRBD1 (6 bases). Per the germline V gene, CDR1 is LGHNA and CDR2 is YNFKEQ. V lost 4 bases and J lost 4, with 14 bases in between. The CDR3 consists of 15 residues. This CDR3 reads CASSPGTLVYNEQFF. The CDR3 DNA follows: TGTGCCAGCAGCCCCGGGACATTAGTTTACAATGAGCAGTTCTTC.

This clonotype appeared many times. The CDR3 bases are TGCAGCGTTGAGGATGGCTACACCTTC. As protein: CSVEDGYTF. This chain links TRBV29-1 with TRBJ1-2; D remains ambiguous. Germline CDR1 is SQVTM and CDR2 is ANQGSEA. V lost 3 bases and J lost 6, with 2 bases in between. There are 9 residues in the CDR3.

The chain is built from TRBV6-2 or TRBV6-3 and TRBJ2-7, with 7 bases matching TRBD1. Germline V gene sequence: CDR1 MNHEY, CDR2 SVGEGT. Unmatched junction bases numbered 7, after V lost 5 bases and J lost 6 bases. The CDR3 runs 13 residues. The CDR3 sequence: CASSQTGSLEQYF. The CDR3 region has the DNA TGTGCCAGCAGTCAGACAGGGAGCCTCGAGCAGTACTTC.

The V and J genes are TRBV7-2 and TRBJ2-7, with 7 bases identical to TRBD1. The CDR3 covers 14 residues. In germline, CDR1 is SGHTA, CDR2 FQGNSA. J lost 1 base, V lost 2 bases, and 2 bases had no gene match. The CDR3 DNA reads TGTGCCAGCAGCTTACAGGGGGAGTCCTACGAGCAGTACTTC. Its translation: CASSLQGESYEQYF.

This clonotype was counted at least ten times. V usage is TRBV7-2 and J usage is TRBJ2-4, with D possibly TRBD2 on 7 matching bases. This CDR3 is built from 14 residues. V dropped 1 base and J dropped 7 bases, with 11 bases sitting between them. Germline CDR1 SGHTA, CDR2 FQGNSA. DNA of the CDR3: TGTGCCAGCAGCTTAGAGGGGGGGGGGAACATTCAGTACTTC. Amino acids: CASSLEGGGNIQYF.

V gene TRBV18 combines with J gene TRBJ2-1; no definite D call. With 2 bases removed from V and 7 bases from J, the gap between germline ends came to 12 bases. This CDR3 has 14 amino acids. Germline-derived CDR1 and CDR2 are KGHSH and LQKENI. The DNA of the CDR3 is TGTGCCAGCTCACCATCCGGGCTGGGGAATGAGCAGTTCTTC. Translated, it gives CASSPSGLGNEQFF.

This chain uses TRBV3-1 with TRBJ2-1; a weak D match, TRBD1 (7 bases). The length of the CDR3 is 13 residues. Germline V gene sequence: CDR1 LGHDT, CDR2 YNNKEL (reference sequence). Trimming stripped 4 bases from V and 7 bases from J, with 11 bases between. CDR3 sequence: CASSLAGQNEQFF. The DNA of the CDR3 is TGTGCCAGCAGCCTGGCGGGACAGAATGAGCAGTTCTTC.

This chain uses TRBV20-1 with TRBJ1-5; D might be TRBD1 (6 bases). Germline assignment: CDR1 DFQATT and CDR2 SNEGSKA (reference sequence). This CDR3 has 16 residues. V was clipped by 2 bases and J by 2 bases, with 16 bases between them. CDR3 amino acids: CSARSPHRERNQPQHF. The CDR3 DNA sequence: TGCAGTGCTAGATCCCCTCACAGGGAGCGCAATCAGCCCCAGCATTTT.

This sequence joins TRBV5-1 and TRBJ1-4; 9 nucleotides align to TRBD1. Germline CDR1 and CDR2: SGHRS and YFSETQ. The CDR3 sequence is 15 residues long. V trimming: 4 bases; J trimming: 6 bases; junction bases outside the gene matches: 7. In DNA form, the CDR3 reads TGCGCCAGCAGCCCTGGACAGGGGCTTTATGAAAAACTGTTTTTT. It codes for CASSPGQGLYEKLFF.

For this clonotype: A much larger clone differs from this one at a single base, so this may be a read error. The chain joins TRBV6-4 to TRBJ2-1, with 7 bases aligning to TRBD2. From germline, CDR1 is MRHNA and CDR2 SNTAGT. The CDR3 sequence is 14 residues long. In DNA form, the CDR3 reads TGTGTCAGCAGTCGCGGGGGTAACTACAATGAGCAGTTCTTC. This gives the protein CVSSRGGNYNEQFF.

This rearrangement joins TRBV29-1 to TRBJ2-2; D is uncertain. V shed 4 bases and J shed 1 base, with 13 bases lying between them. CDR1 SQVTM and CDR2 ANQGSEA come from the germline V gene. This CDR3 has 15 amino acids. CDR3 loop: CSVALPNQNTGELFF. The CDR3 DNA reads TGCAGCGTTGCCTTACCTAACCAGAACACCGGGGAGCTGTTTTTT.

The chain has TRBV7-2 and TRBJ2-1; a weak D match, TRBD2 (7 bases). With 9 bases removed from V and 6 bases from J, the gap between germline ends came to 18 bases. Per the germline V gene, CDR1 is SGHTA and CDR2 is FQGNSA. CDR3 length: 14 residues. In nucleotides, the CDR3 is TGTGCCAGTAATAGGATAGGGGGGGGCAATGAGCAGTTCTTC. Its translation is CASNRIGGGNEQFF.

The CDR3 coding sequence is TGTGCCAGCAGTTTAAGTCGTAGGCGGCAGTATTTT. Protein: CASSLSRRRQYF. The rearrangement links TRBV12-3 or TRBV12-4 to TRBJ2-3; D not certain. The CDR3 is 12 amino acids. V was clipped by 2 bases and J by 11 bases, with 11 bases between them.

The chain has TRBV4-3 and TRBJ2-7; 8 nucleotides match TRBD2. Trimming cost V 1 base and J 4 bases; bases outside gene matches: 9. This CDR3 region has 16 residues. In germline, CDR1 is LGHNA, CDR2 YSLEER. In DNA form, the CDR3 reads TGCGCCAGCAGCCAAGCCCCGTGGAGCGGGGGTTACGAGCAGTACTTC. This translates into CASSQAPWSGGYEQYF.

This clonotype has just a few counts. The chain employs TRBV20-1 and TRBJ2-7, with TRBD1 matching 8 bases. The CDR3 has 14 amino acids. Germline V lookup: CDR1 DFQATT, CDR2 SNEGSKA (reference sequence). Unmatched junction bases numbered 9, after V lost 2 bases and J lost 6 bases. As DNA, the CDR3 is TGCAGTGCTAGACGAATTGCGACAGGGGCCGAGCAGTACTTC. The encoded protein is CSARRIATGAEQYF.

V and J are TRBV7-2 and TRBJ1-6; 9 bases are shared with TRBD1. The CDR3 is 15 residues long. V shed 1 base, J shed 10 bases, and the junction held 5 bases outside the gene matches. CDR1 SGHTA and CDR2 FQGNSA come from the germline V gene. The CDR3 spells CASSLVGTGYSPLHF. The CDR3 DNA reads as TGTGCCAGCAGCTTAGTGGGGACAGGGTACTCACCCCTCCACTTT.

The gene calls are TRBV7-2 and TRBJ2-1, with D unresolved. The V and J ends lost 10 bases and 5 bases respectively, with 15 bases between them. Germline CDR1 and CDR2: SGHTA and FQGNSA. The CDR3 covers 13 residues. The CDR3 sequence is CANSWAHHNEQFF. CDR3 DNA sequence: TGTGCCAACAGTTGGGCCCATCACAATGAGCAGTTCTTC.

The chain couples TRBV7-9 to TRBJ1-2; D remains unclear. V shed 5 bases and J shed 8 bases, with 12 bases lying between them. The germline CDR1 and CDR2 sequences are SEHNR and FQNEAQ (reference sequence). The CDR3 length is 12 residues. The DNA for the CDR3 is TGTGCCAGCAGCACCTTTATGGGCGGCTACACCTTC. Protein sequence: CASSTFMGGYTF.

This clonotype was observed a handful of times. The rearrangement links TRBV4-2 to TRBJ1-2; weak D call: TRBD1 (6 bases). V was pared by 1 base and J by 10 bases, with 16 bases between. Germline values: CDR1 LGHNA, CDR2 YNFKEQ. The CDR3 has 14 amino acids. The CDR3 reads CASSQVGGLLDYTF. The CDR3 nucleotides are TGTGCCAGCAGCCAAGTTGGGGGCCTCTTGGACTACACCTTC.

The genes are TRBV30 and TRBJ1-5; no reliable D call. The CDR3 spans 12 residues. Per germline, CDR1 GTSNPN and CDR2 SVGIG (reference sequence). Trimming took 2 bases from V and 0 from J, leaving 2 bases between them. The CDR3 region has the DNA TGTGCCTGGAGTAATAGCAATCAGCCCCAGCATTTT. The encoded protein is CAWSNSNQPQHF.

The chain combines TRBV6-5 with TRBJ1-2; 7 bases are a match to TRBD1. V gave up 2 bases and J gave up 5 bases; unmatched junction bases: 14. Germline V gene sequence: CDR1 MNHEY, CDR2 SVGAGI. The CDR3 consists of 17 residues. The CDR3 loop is CASSYRRTQGIGYGYTF. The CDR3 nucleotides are TGTGCCAGCAGTTACCGACGTACACAGGGGATTGGGTATGGCTACACCTTC.

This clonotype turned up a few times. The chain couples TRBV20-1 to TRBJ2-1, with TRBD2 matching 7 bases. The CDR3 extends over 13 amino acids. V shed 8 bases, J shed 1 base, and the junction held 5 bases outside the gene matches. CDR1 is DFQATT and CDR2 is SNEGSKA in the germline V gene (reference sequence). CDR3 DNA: TGCAGTCCCACCGGGGGGTCCTACAATGAGCAGTTCTTC. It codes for CSPTGGSYNEQFF.

In DNA, the CDR3 is TGCAGTGCTAGTCTTGGGTATGGGGGGAAAGAGACCCAGTACTTC. Amino acids: CSASLGYGGKETQYF. The genes are TRBV20-1 and TRBJ2-5, with D maybe TRBD2 (6 bases). Trimming removed 3 bases from V and 3 bases from J, with 17 bases in between. Germline V lookup: CDR1 DFQATT, CDR2 SNEGSKA (reference sequence). This CDR3 spans 15 amino acids.